The following is a TCR beta chain sequence with its context. The CDR3 is made up of 15 amino acids. Per germline, CDR1 MRHNA and CDR2 SNTAGT. Trimming pared 0 bases from V and 2 bases from J, leaving 9 bases between. TCRdb itself ran the 5' RACE reads through MiXCR, one entry per CDR3 protein. The data contain approximately 890,000 distinct CDR3 sequences, 10% to 15% of them singletons. This sample stems from a study of identical twins. These same data were also listed under a study on yellow fever vaccine responses in identical twins.

The source of this sequence is a woman aged 18-29 years in good health. The sample was PBMCs. The V gene is TRBV6-4, the J gene TRBJ2-3; the D gene is possibly TRBD2 (6 bases). CDR3 coding DNA: TGTGCCAGCAGTGACTCTCGGGAGTCCACAGATACGCAGTATTTT. Its translation is CASSDSRESTDTQYF.